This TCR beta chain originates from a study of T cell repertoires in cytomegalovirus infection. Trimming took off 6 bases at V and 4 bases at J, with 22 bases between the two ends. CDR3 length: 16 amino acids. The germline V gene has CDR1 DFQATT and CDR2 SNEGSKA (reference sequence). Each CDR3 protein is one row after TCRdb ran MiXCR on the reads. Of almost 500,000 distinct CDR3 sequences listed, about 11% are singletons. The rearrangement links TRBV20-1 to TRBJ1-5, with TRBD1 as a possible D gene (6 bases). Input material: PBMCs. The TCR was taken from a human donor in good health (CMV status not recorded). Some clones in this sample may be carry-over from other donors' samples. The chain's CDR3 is CSATRGDTGPNQPQHF. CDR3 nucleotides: TGCAGTGCAACGAGGGGGGACACTGGGCCGAATCAGCCCCAGCATTTT.